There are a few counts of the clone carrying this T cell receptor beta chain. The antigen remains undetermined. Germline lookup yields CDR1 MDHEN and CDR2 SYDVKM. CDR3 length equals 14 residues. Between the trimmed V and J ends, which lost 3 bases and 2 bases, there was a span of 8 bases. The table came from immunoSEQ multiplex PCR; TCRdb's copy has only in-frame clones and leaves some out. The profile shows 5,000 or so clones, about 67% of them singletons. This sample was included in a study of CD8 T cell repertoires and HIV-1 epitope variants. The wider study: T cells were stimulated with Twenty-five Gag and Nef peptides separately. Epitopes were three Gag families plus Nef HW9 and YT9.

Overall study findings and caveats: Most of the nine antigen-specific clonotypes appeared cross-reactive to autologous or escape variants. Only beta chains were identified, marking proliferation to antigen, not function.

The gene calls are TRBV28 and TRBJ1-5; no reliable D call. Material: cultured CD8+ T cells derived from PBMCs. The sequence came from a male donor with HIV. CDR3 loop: CASSFPRGNQPQHF. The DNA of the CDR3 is TGTGCCAGCAGTTTCCCTCGTGGCAATCAGCCCCAGCATTTT. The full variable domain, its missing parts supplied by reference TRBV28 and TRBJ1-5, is DVKVTQSSRYLVKRTGEKVFLECVQDMDHENMFWYRQDPGLGLRLIYFSYDVKMKEKGDIPEGYSVSREKKERFSLILESASTNQTSMYLCASSFPRGNQPQHFGDGTRLSIL.